Listed below are T cell receptor beta chains from one sample, sequenced in a study of T cells in Graves' hyperthyroidism and ophthalmopathy. TCRdb passed the multiplex PCR reads through MiXCR, listing each CDR3 protein once. The sample records about 760,000 distinct CDR3 sequences, about a third being singletons. Sequencing was carried out using blood. The origin of the receptors is a woman between 40 and 50 years old with Graves' hyperthyroidism. Both conserved end residues are part of each CDR3. D genes are given only for firm matches. Clone size is given for some rows only: seen once, a few or many times, or a class if the clone is expanded.

abundance: .
v_gene: TRBV10-3
j_gene: TRBJ1-4
d_gene: TRBD1
CDR3nt: TGTGCCATCAATGGTGGTAGGGACAGGTTAATAAGGGAAAAACTGTTTTTT
CDR3aa: CAINGGRDRLIREKLFF

abundance: many
v_gene: TRBV6-5
j_gene: TRBJ1-2
d_gene: .
CDR3nt: TGTGCCAGCAGTCCCTTGACGCGGGGTCGAGGCTACACCTTC
CDR3aa: CASSPLTRGRGYTF

abundance: .
v_gene: TRBV10-3
j_gene: TRBJ2-5
d_gene: .
CDR3nt: TGTGCCATCAGTGAGTCATTTGAGACCCAGTACTTC
CDR3aa: CAISESFETQYF

abundance: .
v_gene: TRBV5-1
j_gene: TRBJ2-2
d_gene: .
CDR3nt: TGTGCCAGCATGGGGCGAGGAACCGGGGAGCTGTTTTTT
CDR3aa: CASMGRGTGELFF

abundance: .
v_gene: TRBV5-5
j_gene: TRBJ1-1
d_gene: .
CDR3nt: TGTGCCAGCAGCCCCTACCCAGAGGTGAACACTGAAGCTTTCTTT
CDR3aa: CASSPYPEVNTEAFF

abundance: .
v_gene: TRBV9
j_gene: TRBJ1-6
d_gene: .
CDR3nt: TGTGCCAGCAGCGTAGAGGGTTACACCTATAATTCACCCCTCCACTTT
CDR3aa: CASSVEGYTYNSPLHF

abundance: few
v_gene: TRBV20-1
j_gene: TRBJ2-2
d_gene: .
CDR3nt: TGCAGTGCTATACCAGCCCGATTGAACACCGGGGAGCTGTTTTTT
CDR3aa: CSAIPARLNTGELFF

abundance: .
v_gene: TRBV4-3
j_gene: TRBJ1-3
d_gene: .
CDR3nt: TGCGCCAGCAGCCAAGATCTGAACAAGAGAGGAAACACCATATATTTT
CDR3aa: CASSQDLNKRGNTIYF

abundance: .
v_gene: TRBV24-1
j_gene: TRBJ2-7
d_gene: .
CDR3nt: TGTGCCACCAGCAGCCAAGTGACAGGATCCTACGAGCAGTACTTC
CDR3aa: CATSSQVTGSYEQYF

abundance: many
v_gene: TRBV5-5
j_gene: TRBJ1-5
d_gene: .
CDR3nt: TGTGCCAGCAGCTTGGTATCAGGGGAACAGCCCCAGCATTTT
CDR3aa: CASSLVSGEQPQHF

abundance: many
v_gene: TRBV7-2
j_gene: TRBJ1-6
d_gene: .
CDR3nt: TGTGCCAGCAGCTTAGGGGCTCCGGGTAATTCACCCCTCCACTTT
CDR3aa: CASSLGAPGNSPLHF

abundance: .
v_gene: TRBV29-1
j_gene: TRBJ1-2
d_gene: .
CDR3nt: TGCAGCGTTGAAGTTCGGTACACCTTC
CDR3aa: CSVEVRYTF

abundance: many
v_gene: TRBV7-2
j_gene: TRBJ2-7
d_gene: TRBD2
CDR3nt: TGTGCCAGCAGCCCCACTAGCGGCCTTTCCTACGAGCAGTACTTC
CDR3aa: CASSPTSGLSYEQYF

abundance: .
v_gene: TRBV29-1
j_gene: TRBJ1-1
d_gene: TRBD1
CDR3nt: TGCAGCGTTGGGACCGGGACAGGGGATTTGTTTACTGAAGCTTTCTTT
CDR3aa: CSVGTGTGDLFTEAFF

abundance: .
v_gene: TRBV10-2
j_gene: TRBJ2-2
d_gene: TRBD1
CDR3nt: TGTGCCAGCAGCGCTGGGGACAGGGACGGGGAGCTGTTTTTT
CDR3aa: CASSAGDRDGELFF

abundance: few
v_gene: TRBV7-8
j_gene: TRBJ1-4
d_gene: .
CDR3nt: TGTGCCAGCAGCCCAACGGCCGGGGAAAAACTGTTTTTT
CDR3aa: CASSPTAGEKLFF

abundance: .
v_gene: TRBV29-1
j_gene: TRBJ1-3
d_gene: .
CDR3nt: TGCAGCGTTGACAGTGGGTCGGCCATATATTTT
CDR3aa: CSVDSGSAIYF

abundance: .
v_gene: TRBV7-9
j_gene: TRBJ1-6
d_gene: .
CDR3nt: TGTGCCAGCAGTTTGCAGAGACTTATAAATTCACCCCTCCACTTT
CDR3aa: CASSLQRLINSPLHF

abundance: .
v_gene: TRBV20-1
j_gene: TRBJ2-6
d_gene: .
CDR3nt: TGCAGTGCTAGAAGTATTCAGTCCTGGGACTCTGGGGCCAACGTCCTGACTTTC
CDR3aa: CSARSIQSWDSGANVLTF

abundance: .
v_gene: TRBV7-9
j_gene: TRBJ1-4
d_gene: TRBD1
CDR3nt: TGTGCCAGCAGCATGGAATCTGCCGGGACAGGGGCTACTAATGAAAAACTGTTTTTT
CDR3aa: CASSMESAGTGATNEKLFF

abundance: .
v_gene: TRBV6-1
j_gene: TRBJ1-2
d_gene: TRBD1
CDR3nt: TGTGCCAGCAGTCCCCAGGGGGTATTGGCACATGACTACACCTTC
CDR3aa: CASSPQGVLAHDYTF

abundance: .
v_gene: TRBV6-1
j_gene: TRBJ1-5
d_gene: TRBD1
CDR3nt: TGTGCCAGCAGTACCACAGGGGCTAATCAGCCCCAGCATTTT
CDR3aa: CASSTTGANQPQHF

abundance: .
v_gene: TRBV7-9
j_gene: TRBJ1-6
d_gene: TRBD1
CDR3nt: TGTGCCAGCAGCACCGACAGGGATGTCCTCTATAATTCACCCCTCCACTTT
CDR3aa: CASSTDRDVLYNSPLHF

abundance: many
v_gene: TRBV10-3
j_gene: TRBJ2-2
d_gene: TRBD2
CDR3nt: TGTGCCACCCGTCCCGGACTAGCGGACACCGGGGAGCTGTTTTTT
CDR3aa: CATRPGLADTGELFF

abundance: many
v_gene: TRBV7-9
j_gene: TRBJ1-3
d_gene: .
CDR3nt: TGTGCCAGCAGCATTTGGTATTGGTCTGGAAACACCATATATTTT
CDR3aa: CASSIWYWSGNTIYF

abundance: .
v_gene: TRBV20-1
j_gene: TRBJ1-2
d_gene: .
CDR3nt: TGCAGTGGCCCGGGACCTAACTATGGCTACACCTTC
CDR3aa: CSGPGPNYGYTF

abundance: few
v_gene: TRBV7-2
j_gene: TRBJ2-1
d_gene: .
CDR3nt: TGTGCCAGCAGCTTGTTCGAGGGGACCTACAATGAGCAGTTCTTC
CDR3aa: CASSLFEGTYNEQFF

abundance: many
v_gene: TRBV7-2
j_gene: TRBJ2-2
d_gene: .
CDR3nt: TGTGCCAGCAGCGGTCATGCGGGAAGGCCGAACACCGGGGAGCTGTTTTTT
CDR3aa: CASSGHAGRPNTGELFF

abundance: .
v_gene: TRBV2
j_gene: TRBJ1-1
d_gene: .
CDR3nt: TGTGCCAGCAGTTTAAAAGGGACCGTTCGGAACACTGAAGCTTTCTTT
CDR3aa: CASSLKGTVRNTEAFF

abundance: many
v_gene: TRBV10-1
j_gene: TRBJ1-2
d_gene: TRBD1
CDR3nt: TGCGCCAGCAGTGAAGGGACAGGGAGTCATGGCTACACCTTC
CDR3aa: CASSEGTGSHGYTF

abundance: .
v_gene: TRBV20-1
j_gene: TRBJ1-1
d_gene: TRBD1
CDR3nt: TGCAGTGCACGACAGGGGTCCGACACTGAAGCTTTCTTT
CDR3aa: CSARQGSDTEAFF

abundance: few
v_gene: TRBV7-9
j_gene: TRBJ1-5
d_gene: TRBD1
CDR3nt: TGTGCCAGCTCACCTCCGACAGGGGTTCAGCCCCAGCATTTT
CDR3aa: CASSPPTGVQPQHF

abundance: .
v_gene: TRBV6-5
j_gene: TRBJ1-2
d_gene: .
CDR3nt: TGTGCCAGCAGTTACCGGGGGACCCCGGGGGGATATGATGGCTACACCTTC
CDR3aa: CASSYRGTPGGYDGYTF

abundance: .
v_gene: TRBV12-3/TRBV12-4
j_gene: TRBJ1-1
d_gene: TRBD1
CDR3nt: TGTGCCAGCGGGGGACAGGGGTTATGGAACACTGAAGCTTTCTTT
CDR3aa: CASGGQGLWNTEAFF

abundance: few
v_gene: TRBV20-1
j_gene: TRBJ2-7
d_gene: TRBD2
CDR3nt: TGCAGTGCTATGGGGCTAGCGGTAAACTACGAGCAGTACTTC
CDR3aa: CSAMGLAVNYEQYF

abundance: many
v_gene: TRBV6-6
j_gene: TRBJ1-2
d_gene: .
CDR3nt: TGTGCCAGCAGTTACGATGGGAGAGGCTACACCTTC
CDR3aa: CASSYDGRGYTF

abundance: many
v_gene: TRBV20-1
j_gene: TRBJ2-5
d_gene: TRBD2
CDR3nt: TGCAGTGCTATGGGGCTAGCGGGGGTCCAAGAGACCCAGTACTTC
CDR3aa: CSAMGLAGVQETQYF

abundance: few
v_gene: TRBV7-9
j_gene: TRBJ2-7
d_gene: .
CDR3nt: TGTGCCAGCAGCTTCCGCACAGGAGGAGGGATAAACTACGAGCAGTACTTC
CDR3aa: CASSFRTGGGINYEQYF

abundance: few
v_gene: TRBV20-1
j_gene: TRBJ1-2
d_gene: TRBD1
CDR3nt: TGCAGTGCTAGAAAGGACAGGGGGCGGATTCTCTATGGCTACACCTTC
CDR3aa: CSARKDRGRILYGYTF

abundance: .
v_gene: TRBV12-3/TRBV12-4
j_gene: TRBJ2-7
d_gene: .
CDR3nt: TGTGCCAGCAGTGTAAGGGACGCCTACTACGAGCAGTACTTC
CDR3aa: CASSVRDAYYEQYF